A single sample gave rise to the 30 T cell receptor beta chains below, sequenced in a study of T cell responses to AZD1222 COVID-19 vaccine. Produced via immunoSEQ multiplex PCR; TCRdb's table is partial and in-frame only. The table has 150,000 to 200,000 clones, around nine tenths seen once; the top ten hold less than 4.5%. This specimen was peripheral blood, taken 28 days after the second dose of the MenACWY control vaccine. Every receptor here comes from an adult who received the MenACWY meningococcal vaccine as a control.

The chain carries TRBV24-1 and TRBJ1-5, with D unclear. V lost 9 bases to trimming and J lost 0 bases, with 8 bases between them. The CDR3 is 13 amino acids. The germline gives CDR1 KGHDR, CDR2 SFDVKD. The CDR3 is CATQDYSNQPQHF. The CDR3 DNA follows: TGTGCCACCCAAGATTATAGCAATCAGCCCCAGCATTTT.

The V and J genes are TRBV28 and TRBJ2-7; TRBD1 agrees at 7 bases. V gave up 7 bases and J gave up 4 bases; unmatched junction bases: 10. This CDR3 region has 14 residues. The germline CDR1 and CDR2 sequences are MDHEN and SYDVKM. The CDR3 here is CASIRKGRGYEQYF. CDR3 coding DNA: TGTGCCAGCATTCGTAAGGGCAGGGGGTACGAGCAGTACTTC.

The chain carries TRBV5-1 and TRBJ2-7; 12 bases line up with TRBD2. Germline V CDR1 and CDR2: SGHRS, YFSETQ. Unmatched junction bases numbered 5, after V lost 5 bases and J lost 2 bases. This CDR3 is 15 amino acids long. The CDR3 reads CASSQRTSGAYEQYF. CDR3 nucleotides: TGCGCCAGCAGTCAACGGACTAGCGGGGCCTACGAGCAGTACTTC. Full variable domain (remainder filled in from reference TRBV5-1 and TRBJ2-7): KAGVTQTPRYLIKTRGQQVTLSCSPISGHRSVSWYQQTPGQGLQFLFEYFSETQRNKGNFPGRFSGRQFSNSRSEMNVSTLELGDSALYLCASSQRTSGAYEQYFGPGTRLTVT.

The V gene is TRBV30, the J gene TRBJ1-6, with unresolved D. Germline V gene sequence: CDR1 GTSNPN, CDR2 SVGIG (reference sequence). This CDR3 is 12 amino acids long. CDR3 in DNA: TGTGCAGTGCCGGGCTATAATTCACCCCTCCACTTT. Translated, it gives CAVPGYNSPLHF.

J is TRBJ2-3 and V is TRBV4-3, with D maybe TRBD2 (6 bases). CDR1 and CDR2 (germline): LGHNA, YSLEER. Trimming shortened V by 3 bases and J by 0 bases, and 10 bases separated the two germline ends. This CDR3 is 15 amino acids long. In nucleotides, the CDR3 is TGCGCCAGCAGCCACGGGAGCTCAAGCACAGATACGCAGTATTTT. Translated, it gives CASSHGSSSTDTQYF.

The chain employs TRBV9 and TRBJ2-7; no definite D call. The CDR3 length is 15 residues. The germline V gene encodes CDR1 SGDLS and CDR2 YYNGEE. The ends were cut back, 0 bases at V and 0 bases at J, with 10 bases in the middle. CDR3 protein: CASSVGPFSSYEQYF. In DNA form, the CDR3 reads TGTGCCAGCAGCGTAGGGCCCTTTTCCTCCTACGAGCAGTACTTC.

The rearrangement joins TRBV3-1 (or the pseudogene TRBV3-2) to TRBJ1-4, with TRBD1 as a possible D gene (6 bases). V was cut by 5 bases and J by 10 bases, with 17 bases left in between. Germline V lookup: CDR1 LGHDT, CDR2 YNNKEL (reference sequence). The CDR3 extends over 14 amino acids. The CDR3 DNA sequence: TGTGCCAGCAGCAGAAGGGGGGGGTTTGGAAAACTGTTTTTT. This translates into CASSRRGGFGKLFF.

The chain is built from TRBV27 and TRBJ1-2, with a possible D match to TRBD1 (5 bases). Germline lookup yields CDR1 MNHEY and CDR2 SMNVEV (reference sequence). The ends were cut back, 1 base at V and 6 bases at J, with 15 bases in the middle. The CDR3 runs to 15 residues. This chain's CDR3 is CASSLYGTLLHGYTF. The CDR3 coding sequence is TGTGCCAGCAGTTTATACGGGACCCTTCTCCATGGCTACACCTTC.

As regards this clone: Other nucleotide sequences in the sample specify the same CDR3. This rearrangement joins TRBV7-2 to TRBJ2-7; 7 bases agree with TRBD2. CDR1 and CDR2 from the germline V gene are SGHTA and FQGNSA. The length of the CDR3 is 15 residues. Losses at the gene ends were 1 base for V and 3 bases for J; bases not matched to a gene: 6. The CDR3 is CASSLEASGDYEQYF. CDR3 in DNA: TGTGCCAGCAGCTTAGAGGCTAGCGGAGACTACGAGCAGTACTTC. Combining the CDR3 with reference TRBV7-2 and TRBJ2-7 gives the whole variable domain GAGVSQSPSNKVTEKGKDVELRCDPISGHTALYWYRQSLGQGLEFLIYFQGNSAPDKSGLPSDRFSAERTGGSVSTLTIQRTQQEDSAVYLCASSLEASGDYEQYFGPGTRLTVT.

The chain employs TRBV21-1 and TRBJ2-7; TRBD1 was called by the table and not checked on the DNA. TRBV21-1 is a pseudogene locus. This CDR3 is built from 15 residues. Here the CDR3 reads CANRSPGQVGDEQYF. The CDR3 nucleotides read TGTGCCAACCGTTCGCCGGGACAGGTGGGCGACGAGCAGTACTTC.

The chain couples TRBV29-1 to TRBJ1-6; D not resolved. The V gene lost 6 bases and the J gene lost 5 bases, with 20 bases spanning the gap. Germline V lookup: CDR1 SQVTM, CDR2 ANQGSEA. The CDR3 is 16 residues long. DNA of the CDR3: TGCAGCGTCGACTTGACGGTTCTCCTTGATAATTCACCCCTCCACTTT. Its translation: CSVDLTVLLDNSPLHF. Full variable domain (remainder filled in from reference TRBV29-1 and TRBJ1-6): SAVISQKPSRDICQRGTSLTIQCQVDSQVTMMFWYRQQPGQSLTLIATANQGSEATYESGFVIDKFPISRPNLTFSTLTVSNMSPEDSSIYLCSVDLTVLLDNSPLHFGNGTRLTVT.

V is TRBV11-2 and J is TRBJ1-2, with D perhaps matching TRBD1 (5 bases). Trimming removed 5 bases at V and 2 bases at J, with 9 bases between. Germline CDR1 SGHAT, CDR2 FQNNGV. The CDR3 sequence is 13 residues long. The CDR3 DNA reads TGTGCCAGCAGCCGCCCAGGGAACTATGGCTACACCTTC. Translated, it gives CASSRPGNYGYTF.

This clone is a singleton in its sample. CDR3 sequence (DNA): TGTGCCAGTCAACGATCTCTGAACAGTCAAACCTACGAGCAGTACTTC. This gives the protein CASQRSLNSQTYEQYF. This chain links TRBV6-6 with TRBJ2-7; D not certain. The CDR3 has 16 residues. CDR1 MNHNY and CDR2 SVGAGI come from the germline V gene (reference sequence). V was pared by 9 bases and J by 2 bases, with 23 bases between.

This chain joins TRBV11-2 and TRBJ2-7; 10 bases are shared with TRBD2. Looked up from germline, CDR1 is SGHAT and CDR2 is FQNNGV. This CDR3 is 18 amino acids long. With V trimmed by 1 base and J by 4 bases, 13 bases remained unmatched. Here the CDR3 DNA reads TGTGCCAGCAGCTTAGGGGGATCTAGCGGGAGAATTAGATACGAGCAGTACTTC. Its translation is CASSLGGSSGRIRYEQYF.

This CDR3 reads CSGNGLAASSGEQFF. As DNA, the CDR3 is TGCAGCGGGAATGGACTAGCGGCGTCGTCGGGTGAGCAGTTCTTC. The rearrangement uses TRBV29-1 and TRBJ2-1; 10 bases map to TRBD2. The CDR3 runs to 15 residues. Germline V lookup: CDR1 SQVTM, CDR2 ANQGSEA. V shed 7 bases, J shed 9 bases, and the junction held 15 bases outside the gene matches.

V gene TRBV6-5 combines with J gene TRBJ2-3; 13 bases line up with TRBD2. Per germline, CDR1 MNHEY and CDR2 SVGAGI. The CDR3 extends over 16 amino acids. V shed 2 bases, J shed 3 bases, and the junction held 2 bases outside the gene matches. The CDR3 DNA follows: TGTGCCAGCAGTTACACACTAGCGGGAGGGACAGATACGCAGTATTTT. Its translation: CASSYTLAGGTDTQYF.

In the case of this clone: Other DNA sequences in this sample translate to the same CDR3. The chain joins TRBV7-2 to TRBJ1-5; the D is unclear. The CDR3 covers 14 residues. The germline CDR1 and CDR2 sequences are SGHTA and FQGNSA. Trimming pared 6 bases from V and 2 bases from J, leaving 11 bases between. The CDR3 loop reads CASSLGRGNQPQHF. CDR3 in DNA: TGTGCCAGCAGTCTTGGACGTGGCAATCAGCCCCAGCATTTT.

The V and J genes are TRBV27 and TRBJ1-2, with TRBD1 matching 8 bases. V gave up 0 bases and J gave up 8 bases; unmatched junction bases: 8. The CDR3 runs 15 residues. CDR1 is MNHEY, CDR2 SMNVEV, per germline (reference sequence). In DNA, the CDR3 is TGTGCCAGCAGTTTATCGGGCAGGGGGCCAGGGGGCTACACCTTC. Protein sequence: CASSLSGRGPGGYTF.

CDR3 amino acids: CASSLTSGTSYEQYF. CDR3 coding DNA: TGTGCCAGCAGCTTGACTAGCGGGACGAGCTACGAGCAGTACTTC. The chain links TRBV11-3 to TRBJ2-7, with TRBD2 matching 11 bases. Germline V CDR1 and CDR2: SGHNT, YENEEA. Trimming removed 3 bases from V and 3 bases from J; junction bases left unmatched: 4. The CDR3 is 15 amino acids.

The chain uses TRBV7-8 and TRBJ1-1; D remains unclear. CDR1 SGHVS and CDR2 FQNEAQ come from the germline V gene. With 5 bases removed from V and 3 bases from J, the gap between germline ends came to 10 bases. CDR3 size: 13 residues. CDR3 residues: CASSRGRDTEAFF. The DNA of the CDR3 is TGTGCCAGCAGCCGAGGGAGGGACACTGAAGCTTTCTTT.

J is TRBJ2-1 and V is TRBV11-3, with a possible D match to TRBD2 (6 bases). Germline CDR1 SGHNT, CDR2 YENEEA. This CDR3 spans 14 amino acids. V was shortened by 1 base and J by 5 bases, with 9 bases between the two germline ends. The CDR3 DNA reads TGTGCCAGCAGCTTAGGGGGCGGGAACAATGAGCAGTTCTTC. The encoded protein is CASSLGGGNNEQFF. Supplemented by reference TRBV11-3 and TRBJ2-1, the full variable domain reads EAGVVQSPRYKIIEKKQPVAFWCNPISGHNTLYWYLQNLGQGPELLIRYENEEAVDDSQLPKDRFSAERLKGVDSTLKIQPAELGDSAVYLCASSLGGGNNEQFFGPGTRLTVL.

The CDR3 sequence: CASSLYDFPLIGTANTEAFF. In DNA form, the CDR3 reads TGTGCCAGCAGTTTATACGATTTCCCGCTGATCGGGACAGCGAACACTGAAGCTTTCTTT. The chain carries TRBV28 and TRBJ1-1, with 7 bases aligning to TRBD1. J lost 1 base, V lost 1 base, and 18 bases had no gene match. The CDR3 loop spans 20 amino acids. Germline values: CDR1 MDHEN, CDR2 SYDVKM. The full variable domain, in which reference TRBV28 and TRBJ1-1 provide the parts outside the CDR3, is DVKVTQSSRYLVKRTGEKVFLECVQDMDHENMFWYRQDPGLGLRLIYFSYDVKMKEKGDIPEGYSVSREKKERFSLILESASTNQTSMYLCASSLYDFPLIGTANTEAFFGQGTRLTVV.

This clone came up once. This chain uses TRBV25-1 with TRBJ2-5; D may be TRBD1 (5 bases). The length of the CDR3 is 14 residues. Germline V gene data show CDR1 as MGHDK and CDR2 as SYGVNS. V was pared by 4 bases and J by 5 bases, with 14 bases between. The CDR3 sequence: CASSVPGYEETQYF. The CDR3 nucleotides read TGTGCCAGCAGTGTACCAGGGTATGAGGAGACCCAGTACTTC.

The J gene is TRBJ1-2, the V gene TRBV10-3, with 8 bases aligning to TRBD1. CDR3 length equals 15 residues. Germline CDR1 ENHRY, CDR2 SYGVKD. J was trimmed by 8 bases and V by 3 bases; bases with no gene match: 11. The CDR3 region is CAISDLGQGNTGYTF. In DNA, the CDR3 is TGTGCCATCAGTGACCTAGGACAGGGAAATACGGGCTACACCTTC.

The CDR3 DNA reads TGTGCCACCAGCAGAGATTCTCGGCAGAAACTGTTTTTT. Its translation is CATSRDSRQKLFF. The chain recombines TRBV15 with TRBJ1-4; D gene unclear. Germline CDR1 LNHNV, CDR2 YYDKDF (reference sequence). This CDR3 contains 13 residues. Trimming left V 0 bases short and J 11 bases short, with 10 bases between.

This chain uses TRBV7-3 with TRBJ2-1, with D tentatively TRBD1 or TRBD2 (6 bases each). Trimming removed 2 bases at V and 1 base at J, with 12 bases between. The CDR3 extends over 16 amino acids. CDR1 SGHTA and CDR2 FQGTGA come from the germline V gene. The DNA of the CDR3 is TGTGCCAGCAGCTTAGTAGGGGGAGGATCCTACAATGAGCAGTTCTTC. Translated, it gives CASSLVGGGSYNEQFF.

The chain uses TRBV4-2 and TRBJ1-2; D is unclear. This CDR3 has 15 amino acids. Germline CDR1 reads LGHNA; CDR2 reads YNFKEQ. The V end was cut by 1 base, the J end by 0 bases, with 9 bases between. For the CDR3, the DNA is TGTGCCAGCAGCCAAGCAGGCACAGCTAACTATGGCTACACCTTC. It encodes CASSQAGTANYGYTF.

V gene TRBV19 combines with J gene TRBJ1-2; D call uncertain. This CDR3 spans 12 amino acids. V was clipped by 5 bases and J by 8 bases, with 12 bases between them. Germline V lookup: CDR1 LNHDA, CDR2 SQIVND (reference sequence). CDR3 bases: TGTGCCAGTAGTCCCGGTCTCCCAGGCTACACCTTC. Translation: CASSPGLPGYTF.

J is TRBJ2-7 and V is TRBV19; 7 nucleotides agree with TRBD2. V trimming: 5 bases; J trimming: 7 bases; junction bases outside the gene matches: 8. CDR3 length equals 13 residues. Germline V gene data show CDR1 as LNHDA and CDR2 as SQIVND (reference sequence). CDR3 region: CASSPLPGGEQYF. The CDR3 DNA sequence: TGTGCCAGTAGTCCGCTACCGGGGGGAGAGCAGTACTTC.

Comment on this clone: Other DNA variants within this sample encode the same CDR3. This chain links TRBV7-9 with TRBJ1-1; no reliable D call. The germline CDR1 and CDR2 sequences are SEHNR and FQNEAQ (reference sequence). CDR3 length: 14 amino acids. The germline V and J ends were trimmed by 1 base and 0 bases, with 6 bases remaining between them. The CDR3 coding sequence is TGTGCCAGCAGCTTAGGCTCCATGAACACTGAAGCTTTCTTT. Translating it yields CASSLGSMNTEAFF.